One and the same sample provided the 12 T cell receptor beta chains below, sequenced in a study of T cell responses to AZD1222 COVID-19 vaccine. Repertoires were generated with immunoSEQ multiplex PCR, while TCRdb's copy carries only in-frame clones and drops some. The table includes approximately 150,000 clones, about 92% detected once. The sample consisted of peripheral blood, taken 28 days after the second AZD1222 dose. The receptor source for this set is an adult who received the AZD1222 COVID-19 vaccine.

The V gene is TRBV28, the J gene TRBJ1-2; unclear D gene. Germline V CDR1 and CDR2: MDHEN, SYDVKM. There are 14 residues in the CDR3. Trimming took off 3 bases at V and 4 bases at J, with 12 bases between the two ends. The chain's CDR3 is CASSFPGRGYGYTF. The CDR3 nucleotides are TGTGCCAGCAGTTTCCCCGGACGGGGCTATGGCTACACCTTC.

J is TRBJ1-2 and V is TRBV7-3; no firm D call. This CDR3 spans 13 amino acids. Germline CDR1 SGHTA, CDR2 FQGTGA. Trimming shortened V by 5 bases and J by 2 bases, and 9 bases separated the two germline ends. The CDR3 here is CASSQAQNYGYTF. The CDR3 region has the DNA TGTGCCAGCAGCCAGGCTCAGAACTATGGCTACACCTTC.

The chain is built from TRBV6-2 or TRBV6-3 and TRBJ1-1; D unresolved. In germline, CDR1 is MNHEY, CDR2 SVGEGT. This CDR3 region has 14 residues. Trimming cost V 4 bases and J 5 bases, with 14 bases left between them. The CDR3 region is CASSWGRFGTEAFF. For the CDR3, the DNA is TGTGCCAGCAGTTGGGGAAGATTCGGAACTGAAGCTTTCTTT.

The chain has TRBV9 and TRBJ1-1, with a tentative D call TRBD1 (6 bases). This CDR3 is built from 13 residues. The V end lost 4 bases, the J end lost 0 bases, and 7 bases lay between the germline ends. The germline V gene has CDR1 SGDLS and CDR2 YYNGEE. The CDR3 reads CASSQGLNTEAFF. As DNA, the CDR3 is TGTGCCAGCAGCCAGGGGCTGAACACTGAAGCTTTCTTT.

This chain connects TRBV11-3 to TRBJ1-5, with D possibly being TRBD1 (6 bases). CDR1 and CDR2 from the germline V gene are SGHNT and YENEEA. This CDR3 has 15 residues. The ends were cut back, 5 bases at V and 4 bases at J, with 15 bases in the middle. The CDR3 DNA sequence: TGTGCCAGCAGCCACGGGACAAGTTCGAATCAGCCCCAGCATTTT. Its protein is CASSHGTSSNQPQHF.

V usage is TRBV4-3 and J usage is TRBJ2-1; 7 bases align to TRBD2. Germline loops: CDR1 LGHNA, CDR2 YSLEER. Germline trimming cut 0 bases from V and 7 bases from J; bases unmatched to any gene: 3. The CDR3 is made up of 14 amino acids. CDR3: CASSQDRTRNEQFF. The CDR3 DNA reads TGCGCCAGCAGCCAAGATAGGACTAGAAATGAGCAGTTCTTC.

The chain joins TRBV2 to TRBJ1-4, with D unresolved. In germline, CDR1 is SNHLY, CDR2 FYNNEI. Trimming stripped 7 bases from V and 0 bases from J, with 9 bases between. There are 14 residues in the CDR3. The CDR3 loop reads CASTPRPTNEKLFF. CDR3 sequence (DNA): TGTGCCAGCACCCCCCGGCCAACTAATGAAAAACTGTTTTTT.

This chain links TRBV29-1 with TRBJ2-2; D may be TRBD1 or TRBD2 (5 bases each). The V gene's germline CDR1 is SQVTM and CDR2 ANQGSEA. The CDR3 is 14 residues long. Trimming shortened V by 3 bases and J by 5 bases, and 13 bases separated the two germline ends. Here the CDR3 DNA reads TGCAGCGTTGACGAGGGGTGGTGGACCGGGGAGCTGTTTTTT. It encodes CSVDEGWWTGELFF.

The rearrangement uses TRBV5-1 and TRBJ1-6; 8 positions match TRBD1. After removal of 4 bases from V and 7 bases from J, the junction contained 7 bases not matched to a gene. The germline gives CDR1 SGHRS, CDR2 YFSETQ. This CDR3 comprises 15 residues. The chain's CDR3 is CASSASTGANSPLHF. The CDR3 DNA reads as TGCGCCAGCAGCGCCTCGACAGGGGCGAATTCACCCCTCCACTTT.

The V gene is TRBV5-1, the J gene TRBJ2-1; 9 bases are shared with TRBD2. CDR3 length: 15 amino acids. Germline assignment: CDR1 SGHRS and CDR2 YFSETQ. With 0 bases clipped from V and 8 bases from J, the junction kept 6 bases outside the gene matches. The CDR3 here is CASSLVIAGDHEQFF. The CDR3, as DNA: TGCGCCAGCAGCTTGGTTATAGCGGGAGACCATGAGCAGTTCTTC.

The chain uses TRBV24-1 and TRBJ1-3; TRBD1 agrees at 8 bases. The germline V gene has CDR1 KGHDR and CDR2 SFDVKD. Trimming at V came to 3 bases and at J to 3 bases, leaving 3 bases not matched to a gene. This CDR3 region has 15 residues. The CDR3: CATSDGQGFGNTIYF. The DNA of the CDR3 is TGTGCCACCAGTGATGGACAGGGTTTTGGAAACACCATATATTTT.

The chain links TRBV3-1 (or the pseudogene TRBV3-2) to TRBJ2-1; perhaps TRBD2 as D (5 bases). This CDR3 has 14 residues. Germline V gene data show CDR1 as LGHDT and CDR2 as YNNKEL (reference sequence). Trimming pared 4 bases from V and 14 bases from J, leaving 21 bases between. Here the CDR3 DNA reads TGTGCCAGCAGCCTAAATTTCGGAGGTGCCAATAAGTTCTTC. Its translation: CASSLNFGGANKFF.